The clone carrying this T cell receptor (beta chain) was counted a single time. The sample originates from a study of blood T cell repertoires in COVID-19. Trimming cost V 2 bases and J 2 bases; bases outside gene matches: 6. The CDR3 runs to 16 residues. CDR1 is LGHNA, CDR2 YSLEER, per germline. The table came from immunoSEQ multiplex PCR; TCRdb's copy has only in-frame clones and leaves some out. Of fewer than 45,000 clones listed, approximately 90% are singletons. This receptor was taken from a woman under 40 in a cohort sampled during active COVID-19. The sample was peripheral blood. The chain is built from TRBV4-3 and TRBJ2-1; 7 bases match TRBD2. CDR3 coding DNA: TGCGCCAGCAGCCAACCTAGCGGAAGACCCTACAATGAGCAGTTCTTC. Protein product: CASSQPSGRPYNEQFF.